This entry features one T cell receptor (beta chain) sequence. The antigen is not known. The CDR3 is 14 amino acids. V lost 3 bases and J 5 bases, leaving 14 bases between the germline ends. Germline values: CDR1 DFQATT, CDR2 SNEGSKA (reference sequence). The sample originates from a study of CD8 T cells in Susac syndrome. Study outcomes and limitations: As acknowledged by the study, its TCR sequencing and HLA analysis included a relatively small number of individuals.

It was with random hexamers that roughly 0.45 to 1 ug RNA was reverse transcribed. Amplification of TCR beta CDR3 by immunoSEQ multiplex PCR spanned 54 Vbeta and 13 Jbeta. TCRdb recomputed calls from the immunoSEQ multiplex PCR reads with MiXCR, one row per CDR3 protein. The repertoire holds about 80,000 distinct CDR3 sequences, with 85% to 95% as singletons. The sequenced sample consisted of CD8+ T cells from PBMCs. The chain has TRBV20-1 and TRBJ2-1; maybe TRBD2 (6 bases). The sequence came from a human donor in good health. CDR3 loop: CSARWDSGNNEQFF. The CDR3 DNA is TGCAGTGCTAGGTGGGACTCAGGAAACAATGAGCAGTTCTTC.